A single sample is the source of the 8 T cell receptor beta chains below, sequenced in a study of blood T cell repertoires in COVID-19. Assay used: immunoSEQ multiplex PCR; TCRdb lists only in-frame clones, some missing. The table lists 200,000 or so clones, around 81% of them singletons, with 6.5% to 9% in the top ten. Sequenced sample: PBMCs or T cells enriched from blood (not recorded which). These receptors originate from a woman aged 40-49 years with acute COVID-19.

V gene TRBV30 combines with J gene TRBJ1-1; D is unresolved. Germline CDR1 is GTSNPN and CDR2 is SVGIG (reference sequence). V was clipped by 3 bases and J by 0 bases, with 5 bases between them. CDR3 length: 12 residues. This CDR3 is CAWRHMNTEAFF. The CDR3 nucleotides are TGTGCCTGGAGACATATGAACACTGAAGCTTTCTTT.

This clone is a singleton in its sample. The rearrangement uses TRBV5-4 and TRBJ2-5, with 7 bases aligning to TRBD1. This CDR3 has 15 amino acids. V was pared by 0 bases and J by 5 bases, with 7 bases of the junction left unmatched. Per germline, CDR1 SGHNT and CDR2 YYREEE (reference sequence). The CDR3 sequence: CASSLEGRGWETQYF. The CDR3 bases are TGTGCCAGCAGCTTGGAGGGCAGGGGGTGGGAGACCCAGTACTTC.

This sequence joins TRBV11-1 and TRBJ1-6; maybe TRBD1 (6 bases). The ends were cut back, 5 bases at V and 7 bases at J, with 15 bases in the middle. The CDR3 extends over 15 amino acids. From germline, CDR1 is SGHAT and CDR2 FQDESV (reference sequence). For the CDR3, the DNA is TGTGCCAGCAGCCAACAGCTTAGGGGGAATTCACCCCTCCACTTT. Its protein product is CASSQQLRGNSPLHF. The entire variable domain, with the rest obtained from reference TRBV11-1 and TRBJ1-6, is as follows: EAEVAQSPRYKITEKSQAVAFWCDPISGHATLYWYRQILGQGPELLVQFQDESVVDDSQLPKDRFSAERLKGVDSTLKIQPAELGDSAMYLCASSQQLRGNSPLHFGNGTRLTVT.

CDR3 sequence (DNA): TGTGCCAGCAGGCCTCGGACAGGGATGAACACTGAAGCTTTCTTT. As protein: CASRPRTGMNTEAFF. The chain combines TRBV11-2 with TRBJ1-1, with 8 bases fitting TRBD1. The V gene's germline CDR1 is SGHAT and CDR2 FQNNGV. J was trimmed by 0 bases and V by 6 bases; bases with no gene match: 6. This CDR3 is built from 15 residues.

The chain combines TRBV7-9 with TRBJ2-5, with TRBD1 matching over 11 bases. The CDR3 is 17 amino acids. Germline loops: CDR1 SEHNR, CDR2 FQNEAQ (reference sequence). Trimming at V came to 2 bases and at J to 4 bases, leaving 9 bases not matched to a gene. The CDR3 sequence: CASSLYSWGQGGETQYF. In DNA form, the CDR3 reads TGTGCCAGCAGCTTATACAGCTGGGGACAGGGGGGAGAGACCCAGTACTTC. Variable domain in full (rest from reference TRBV7-9 and TRBJ2-5): DTGVSQNPRHKITKRGQNVTFRCDPISEHNRLYWYRQTLGQGPEFLTYFQNEAQLEKSRLLSDRFSAERPKGSFSTLEIQRTEQGDSAMYLCASSLYSWGQGGETQYFGPGTRLLVL.

This clone has more than one count but fewer than ten. The gene calls are TRBV10-1 and TRBJ1-4; D gene unclear. V lost 5 bases and J 1 base, leaving 5 bases between the germline ends. CDR1 WNHNN and CDR2 SYGVQD come from the germline V gene (reference sequence). The CDR3 is 13 amino acids. DNA for the CDR3: TGCGCCAGCAGTAGCGGAACTAATGAAAAACTGTTTTTT. It encodes CASSSGTNEKLFF.

CDR3 amino acids: CASSLGGFNEKLFF. DNA of the CDR3: TGCGCCAGCAGCTTGGGGGGCTTTAATGAAAAACTGTTTTTT. The chain employs TRBV5-1 and TRBJ1-4; TRBD1 is a possible D gene (5 bases). The CDR3 length is 14 residues. V lost 0 bases, J lost 4 bases, and 7 bases lay in between. CDR1 SGHRS and CDR2 YFSETQ come from the germline V gene.

The chain recombines TRBV27 with TRBJ1-1; 8 bases align to TRBD1. The CDR3 is 16 residues long. Trimming removed 6 bases from V and 6 bases from J; junction bases left unmatched: 15. Germline CDR1 MNHEY, CDR2 SMNVEV (reference sequence). CDR3 in amino acids: CASRIQGQAMVAEAFF. CDR3 DNA sequence: TGTGCCAGCAGGATACAGGGACAGGCCATGGTGGCTGAAGCTTTCTTT.